Listed below are T cell receptor beta chains from one sample, sequenced in a study of cytomegalovirus exposure and HLA in healthy donors. TCRdb's table, derived via immunoSEQ multiplex PCR, lists solely in-frame clones and lacks some. This sample yields about 160,000 clones, of which 68% are seen a single time; 1.4% to 1.5% belongs to the top ten. The sequenced sample was PBMCs. These TCRs come from a man in his fifties in good health and CMV-seronegative. Both conserved end residues are part of each CDR3. The order of the fields is D gene, clone size, V gene, J gene, CDR3 DNA, CDR3 protein. The D gene is left open where the match is weak. Rows may omit the clone size; those that give it use once, few, many or a size class.

d_call: TRBD1
clone_size: NA
v_call: TRBV6-6
j_call: TRBJ2-4
cdr3_nt: TGTGCCAGCAGACGCACCACAGGGGACAAAAACATTCAGTACTTC
cdr3_aa: CASRRTTGDKNIQYF

d_call: NA
clone_size: NA
v_call: TRBV28
j_call: TRBJ2-7
cdr3_nt: TGTGCCAGCAGTTTAAATTGGCAGGGTGGCCACGAGCAGTACTTC
cdr3_aa: CASSLNWQGGHEQYF

d_call: TRBD1
clone_size: NA
v_call: TRBV7-9
j_call: TRBJ1-2
cdr3_nt: TGTGCCAGCAGCTTATCCCGAGGACAGGGGGGGGATGGCTACACCTTC
cdr3_aa: CASSLSRGQGGDGYTF

d_call: TRBD1
clone_size: few
v_call: TRBV4-1
j_call: TRBJ2-7
cdr3_nt: TGCGCCAGCAGCCACGCCAGGGGGCGCCATTTTGACGAGCAGTACTTC
cdr3_aa: CASSHARGRHFDEQYF

d_call: TRBD1
clone_size: NA
v_call: TRBV5-1
j_call: TRBJ2-3
cdr3_nt: TGCGCCAGCGCTCGACAACCGGGACAGGGGGGGGATACGCAGTATTTT
cdr3_aa: CASARQPGQGGDTQYF

d_call: NA
clone_size: few
v_call: TRBV27
j_call: TRBJ2-7
cdr3_nt: TGTGCCAGCAGTTCGGCCAGGGGCTCCTACGAGCAGTACTTC
cdr3_aa: CASSSARGSYEQYF

d_call: TRBD1
clone_size: NA
v_call: TRBV4-2
j_call: TRBJ1-4
cdr3_nt: TGTGCCAGCAGCCCACGGGACAGGGGGAAAAAACTGTTTTTT
cdr3_aa: CASSPRDRGKKLFF

d_call: TRBD1
clone_size: few
v_call: TRBV6-5
j_call: TRBJ1-1
cdr3_nt: TGTGCCAGCAGCCCCTCGGAGAGGGGGCTCACTGAAGCTTTCTTT
cdr3_aa: CASSPSERGLTEAFF

d_call: NA
clone_size: few
v_call: TRBV5-1
j_call: TRBJ2-1
cdr3_nt: TGCGCCAGCAGACAGGGTGAGGGCAATGAGCAGTTCTTC
cdr3_aa: CASRQGEGNEQFF

d_call: TRBD1
clone_size: NA
v_call: TRBV19
j_call: TRBJ1-5
cdr3_nt: TGTGCCAGTAGTTCCAGACAGGGGGGCGATCAGCCCCAGCATTTT
cdr3_aa: CASSSRQGGDQPQHF

d_call: NA
clone_size: NA
v_call: TRBV28
j_call: TRBJ1-6
cdr3_nt: TGTGCCAGCAGTTCCCCGGGATTCAATTCACCCCTCCACTTT
cdr3_aa: CASSSPGFNSPLHF

d_call: NA
clone_size: NA
v_call: TRBV2
j_call: TRBJ1-3
cdr3_nt: TGTGCCAGCAAGTGGCTGGGGGCAACAGGAAACACCATATATTTT
cdr3_aa: CASKWLGATGNTIYF

d_call: TRBD1
clone_size: NA
v_call: TRBV15
j_call: TRBJ1-5
cdr3_nt: TGTGCCACCAGCAGAGCTCGAGGACAGGGGGCGATTCAGCCCCAGCATTTT
cdr3_aa: CATSRARGQGAIQPQHF

d_call: TRBD1
clone_size: NA
v_call: TRBV9
j_call: TRBJ2-3
cdr3_nt: TGTGCCAGCAGCGCCGGGACAGGGGGCAGCGCAGATACGCAGTATTTT
cdr3_aa: CASSAGTGGSADTQYF

d_call: TRBD2
clone_size: NA
v_call: TRBV15
j_call: TRBJ2-3
cdr3_nt: TGTGCCACCAGCAGACTAGCGGGGGGAGATACGCAGTATTTT
cdr3_aa: CATSRLAGGDTQYF

d_call: NA
clone_size: few
v_call: TRBV7-9
j_call: TRBJ1-1
cdr3_nt: TGTGCCAGCTCCATTGACAGGAGTGAAGCTTTCTTT
cdr3_aa: CASSIDRSEAFF

d_call: TRBD2
clone_size: NA
v_call: TRBV7-2
j_call: TRBJ2-5
cdr3_nt: TGTGCCAGCAGCTTAGGGATTAGCGGGGGGGCAGGGGAGACCCAGTACTTC
cdr3_aa: CASSLGISGGAGETQYF

d_call: NA
clone_size: NA
v_call: TRBV4-3
j_call: TRBJ2-7
cdr3_nt: TGCGCCAGCAGCCAAGATCGGGGTACCTACGAGCAGTACTTC
cdr3_aa: CASSQDRGTYEQYF

d_call: NA
clone_size: few
v_call: TRBV9
j_call: TRBJ1-3
cdr3_nt: TGTGCCAGCAGCGTAAGTGAGGTCCGGGGCACCATATATTTT
cdr3_aa: CASSVSEVRGTIYF

d_call: NA
clone_size: NA
v_call: TRBV7-9
j_call: TRBJ1-1
cdr3_nt: TGTGCCAGCAGCCCCCTCAGTAACGAAGCTTTCTTT
cdr3_aa: CASSPLSNEAFF

d_call: TRBD1
clone_size: few
v_call: TRBV5-1
j_call: TRBJ2-2
cdr3_nt: TGCGCCAGCAGCTTACCCGGGACAGGGCGGGCCGGGGAGCTGTTTTTT
cdr3_aa: CASSLPGTGRAGELFF

d_call: NA
clone_size: few
v_call: TRBV6-5
j_call: TRBJ2-7
cdr3_nt: TGTGCCAGCAGTTACTTTGTCGGGGCCTACGAGCAGTACTTC
cdr3_aa: CASSYFVGAYEQYF

d_call: TRBD2
clone_size: few
v_call: TRBV11-2
j_call: TRBJ2-3
cdr3_nt: TGTGCCAGCAGCCCTGGTACTAGCGGAGTCACCACAGATACGCAGTATTTT
cdr3_aa: CASSPGTSGVTTDTQYF

d_call: NA
clone_size: NA
v_call: TRBV7-8
j_call: TRBJ1-5
cdr3_nt: TGTGCCAGCAGCTTAGTTCATGGAGGTACTAGCAATCAGCCCCAGCATTTT
cdr3_aa: CASSLVHGGTSNQPQHF

d_call: TRBD1
clone_size: NA
v_call: TRBV27
j_call: TRBJ1-1
cdr3_nt: TGTGCCAGCAGCTCCGGACAGGGTGGGAACACTGAAGCTTTCTTT
cdr3_aa: CASSSGQGGNTEAFF

d_call: TRBD1
clone_size: NA
v_call: TRBV5-1
j_call: TRBJ2-3
cdr3_nt: TGCGCCAGCAGCTCGGGACAGGGGTTTGCAGATACGCAGTATTTT
cdr3_aa: CASSSGQGFADTQYF

d_call: TRBD2
clone_size: NA
v_call: TRBV6-5
j_call: TRBJ2-7
cdr3_nt: TGTGCCAGCAGACCCAGGGAGGGCTCCTACGAGCAGTACTTC
cdr3_aa: CASRPREGSYEQYF

d_call: TRBD1
clone_size: NA
v_call: TRBV10-3
j_call: TRBJ1-1
cdr3_nt: TGTGCCTCCCGGGACAGATTGAACACTGAAGCTTTCTTT
cdr3_aa: CASRDRLNTEAFF

d_call: NA
clone_size: NA
v_call: TRBV28
j_call: TRBJ1-2
cdr3_nt: TGTGCCAGCAGTTTCAGCAGGGAAGGCTACACCTTC
cdr3_aa: CASSFSREGYTF

d_call: TRBD1
clone_size: NA
v_call: TRBV28
j_call: TRBJ1-6
cdr3_nt: TGTGCCAGCAGTTCTGAAGCCGGGACAGGGGGCAATTCACCCCTCCACTTT
cdr3_aa: CASSSEAGTGGNSPLHF

d_call: TRBD2
clone_size: few
v_call: TRBV5-1
j_call: TRBJ2-2
cdr3_nt: TGCGCCAGCAGCACCGGACTAGCGGACACCGGGGAGCTGTTTTTT
cdr3_aa: CASSTGLADTGELFF

d_call: TRBD1
clone_size: NA
v_call: TRBV11-2
j_call: TRBJ2-2
cdr3_nt: TGTGCCAGCAGCCGGGACAGGGGAACCGGGGAGCTGTTTTTT
cdr3_aa: CASSRDRGTGELFF